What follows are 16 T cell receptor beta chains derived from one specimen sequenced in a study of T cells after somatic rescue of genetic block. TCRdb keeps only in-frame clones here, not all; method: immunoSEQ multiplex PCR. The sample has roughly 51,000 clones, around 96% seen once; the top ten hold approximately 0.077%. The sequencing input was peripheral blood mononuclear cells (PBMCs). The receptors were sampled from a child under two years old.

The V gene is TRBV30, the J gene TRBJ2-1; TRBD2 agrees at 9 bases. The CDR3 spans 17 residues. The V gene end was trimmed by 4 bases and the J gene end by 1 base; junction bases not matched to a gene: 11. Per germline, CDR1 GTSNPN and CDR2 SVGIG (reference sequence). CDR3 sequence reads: CAWNVDSGRLSYNEQFF. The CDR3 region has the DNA TGTGCCTGGAATGTGGATAGCGGGAGATTGTCCTACAATGAGCAGTTCTTC. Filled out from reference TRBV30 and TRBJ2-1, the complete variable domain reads SQTIHQWPATLVQPVGSPLSLECTVEGTSNPNLYWYRQAAGRGLQLLFYSVGIGQISSEVPQNLSASRPQDRQFILSSKKLLLSDSGFYLCAWNVDSGRLSYNEQFFGPGTRLTVL.

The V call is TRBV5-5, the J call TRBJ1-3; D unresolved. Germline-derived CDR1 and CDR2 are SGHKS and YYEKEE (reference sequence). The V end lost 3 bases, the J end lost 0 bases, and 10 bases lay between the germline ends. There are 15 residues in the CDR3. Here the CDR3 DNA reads TGTGCCAGCAGCTCCCCACGGTACTCTGGAAACACCATATATTTT. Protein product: CASSSPRYSGNTIYF.

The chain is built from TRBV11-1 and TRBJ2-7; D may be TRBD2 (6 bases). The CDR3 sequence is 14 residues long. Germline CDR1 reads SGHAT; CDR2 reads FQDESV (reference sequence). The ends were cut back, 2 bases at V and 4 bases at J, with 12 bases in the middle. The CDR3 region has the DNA TGTGCCAGCAGCTTAATCGGGAGTTGGTACGAGCAGTACTTC. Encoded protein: CASSLIGSWYEQYF.

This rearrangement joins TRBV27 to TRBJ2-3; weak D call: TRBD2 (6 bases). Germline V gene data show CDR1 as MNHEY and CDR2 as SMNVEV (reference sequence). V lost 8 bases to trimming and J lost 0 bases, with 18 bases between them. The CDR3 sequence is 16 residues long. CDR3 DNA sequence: TGTGCCAGCCCCCTGGAGGGACGGAGTAGCACAGATACGCAGTATTTT. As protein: CASPLEGRSSTDTQYF.

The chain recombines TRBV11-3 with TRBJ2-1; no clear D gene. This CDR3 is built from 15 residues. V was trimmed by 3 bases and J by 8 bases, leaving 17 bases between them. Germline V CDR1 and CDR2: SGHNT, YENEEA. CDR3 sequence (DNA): TGTGCCAGCAGCTTCGGGCTTTCCCAGGCCCATGAGCAGTTCTTC. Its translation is CASSFGLSQAHEQFF.

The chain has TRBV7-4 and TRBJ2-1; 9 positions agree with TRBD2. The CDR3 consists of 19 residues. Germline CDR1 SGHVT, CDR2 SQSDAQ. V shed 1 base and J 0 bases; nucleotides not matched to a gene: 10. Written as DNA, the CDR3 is TGTGCCAGCAGCTTAGGATGGATAGCGGGAGACCCCTCCTACAATGAGCAGTTCTTC. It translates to CASSLGWIAGDPSYNEQFF.

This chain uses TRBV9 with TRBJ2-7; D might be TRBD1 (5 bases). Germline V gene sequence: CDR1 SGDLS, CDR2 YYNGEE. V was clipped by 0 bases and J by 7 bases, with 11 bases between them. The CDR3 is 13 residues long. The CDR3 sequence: CASSVGSGMEQYF. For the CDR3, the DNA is TGTGCCAGCAGCGTAGGGTCAGGGATGGAGCAGTACTTC. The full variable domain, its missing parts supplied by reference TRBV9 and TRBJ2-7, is DSGVTQTPKHLITATGQRVTLRCSPRSGDLSVYWYQQSLDQGLQFLIQYYNGEERAKGNILERFSAQQFPDLHSELNLSSLELGDSALYFCASSVGSGMEQYFGPGTRLTVT.

CDR3 sequence: CASSLTGLNTEAFF. Here the CDR3 DNA reads TGTGCCAGCAGCTTGACAGGGTTGAACACTGAAGCTTTCTTT. The chain combines TRBV5-4 with TRBJ1-1; a possible D gene is TRBD1 (6 bases). Per the germline V gene, CDR1 is SGHNT and CDR2 is YYREEE (reference sequence). The CDR3 sequence is 14 residues long. The germline V and J ends were trimmed by 1 base and 0 bases, with 7 bases remaining between them. Variable domain in full (rest from reference TRBV5-4 and TRBJ1-1): ETGVTQSPTHLIKTRGQQVTLRCSSQSGHNTVSWYQQALGQGPQFIFQYYREEENGRGNFPPRFSGLQFPNYSSELNVNALELDDSALYLCASSLTGLNTEAFFGQGTRLTVV.

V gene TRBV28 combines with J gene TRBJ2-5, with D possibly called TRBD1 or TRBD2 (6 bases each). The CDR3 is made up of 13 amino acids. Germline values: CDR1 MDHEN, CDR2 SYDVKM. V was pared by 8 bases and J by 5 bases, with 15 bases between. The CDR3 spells CASHAGQGETQYF. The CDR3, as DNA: TGTGCCAGCCACGCGGGGCAGGGGGAGACCCAGTACTTC.

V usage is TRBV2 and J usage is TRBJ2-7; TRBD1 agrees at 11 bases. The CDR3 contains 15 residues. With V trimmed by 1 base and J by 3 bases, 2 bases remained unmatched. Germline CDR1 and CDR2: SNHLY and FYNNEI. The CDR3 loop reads CASSEEGTGGYEQYF. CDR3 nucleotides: TGTGCCAGCAGTGAAGAGGGGACAGGGGGCTACGAGCAGTACTTC.

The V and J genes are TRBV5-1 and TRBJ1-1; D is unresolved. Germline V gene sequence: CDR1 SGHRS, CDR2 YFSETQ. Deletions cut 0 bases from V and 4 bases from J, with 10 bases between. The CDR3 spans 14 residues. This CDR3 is CASSLAGSRTEAFF. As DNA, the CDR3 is TGCGCCAGCAGCTTGGCGGGGTCGCGCACTGAAGCTTTCTTT.

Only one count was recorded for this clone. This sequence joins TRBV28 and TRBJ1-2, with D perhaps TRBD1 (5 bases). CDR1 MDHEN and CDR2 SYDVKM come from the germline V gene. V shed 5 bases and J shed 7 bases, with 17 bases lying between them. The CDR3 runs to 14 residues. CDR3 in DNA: TGTGCCAGCAGTCGCCCGGAATTTACAGGTGGCTACACCTTC. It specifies CASSRPEFTGGYTF.

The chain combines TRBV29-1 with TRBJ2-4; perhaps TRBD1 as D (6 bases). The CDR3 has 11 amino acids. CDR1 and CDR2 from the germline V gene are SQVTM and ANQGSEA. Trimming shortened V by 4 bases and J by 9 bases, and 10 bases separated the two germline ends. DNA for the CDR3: TGCAGCGTTGCACAGGGTATCATTCAGTACTTC. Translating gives CSVAQGIIQYF.

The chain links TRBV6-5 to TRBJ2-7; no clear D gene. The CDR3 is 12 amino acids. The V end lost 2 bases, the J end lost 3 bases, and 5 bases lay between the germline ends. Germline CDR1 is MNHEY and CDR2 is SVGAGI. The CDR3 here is CASSYARYEQYF. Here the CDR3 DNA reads TGTGCCAGCAGTTACGCCCGCTACGAGCAGTACTTC.

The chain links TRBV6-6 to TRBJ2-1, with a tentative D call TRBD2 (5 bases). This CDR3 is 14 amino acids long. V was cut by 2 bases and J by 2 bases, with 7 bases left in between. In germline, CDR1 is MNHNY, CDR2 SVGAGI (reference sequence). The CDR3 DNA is TGTGCCAGCAGTTACCTAGCTACCTACAATGAGCAGTTCTTC. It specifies CASSYLATYNEQFF.

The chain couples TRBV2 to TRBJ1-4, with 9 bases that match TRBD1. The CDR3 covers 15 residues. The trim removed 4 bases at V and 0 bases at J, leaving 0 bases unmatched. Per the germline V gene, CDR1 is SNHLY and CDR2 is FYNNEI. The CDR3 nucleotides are TGTGCCAGCAGTGGACAGGGGGCAACTAATGAAAAACTGTTTTTT. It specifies CASSGQGATNEKLFF.